This T cell receptor beta chain was recorded in a study of CD8+ T cells in alopecia areata. Reverse transcribed after extraction, RNA yielded cDNA as the sequencing template. Libraries were prepared by immunoSEQ multiplex PCR; TCRdb keeps only in-frame clonotypes and omits some of them. The sample consists of 120,000 or so clones, roughly 58% of them appearing once. V dropped 3 bases and J dropped 2; count of bases not matched to a gene: 4. The CDR3 runs to 14 residues. Germline CDR1 reads SGDLS; CDR2 reads YYNGEE. The receptor comes from a human donor with alopecia areata. Sequences were derived from CD4+ T cells sorted from blood, sampled at week 0. This chain links TRBV9 with TRBJ2-7; the match to TRBD1 covers 8 bases. CDR3 nucleotide sequence: TGTGCCAGCAGCGCCACGACAGGGGCCTACGAGCAGTACTTC. It yields the protein CASSATTGAYEQYF.